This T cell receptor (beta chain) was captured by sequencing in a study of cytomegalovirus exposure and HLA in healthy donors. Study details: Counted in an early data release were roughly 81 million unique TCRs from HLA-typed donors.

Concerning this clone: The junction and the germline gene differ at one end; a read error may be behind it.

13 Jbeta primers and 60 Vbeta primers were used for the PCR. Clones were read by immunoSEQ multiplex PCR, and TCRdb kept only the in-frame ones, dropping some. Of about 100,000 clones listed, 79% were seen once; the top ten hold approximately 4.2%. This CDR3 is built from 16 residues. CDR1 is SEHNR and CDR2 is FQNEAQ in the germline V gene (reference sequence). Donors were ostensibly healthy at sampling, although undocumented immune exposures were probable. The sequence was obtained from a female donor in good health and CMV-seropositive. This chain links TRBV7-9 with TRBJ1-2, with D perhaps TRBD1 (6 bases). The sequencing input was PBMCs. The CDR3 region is CSSSYRTGNANYGYTF. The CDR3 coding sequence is TGTTCCAGCAGCTACCGAACAGGGAATGCTAACTATGGCTACACCTTC.